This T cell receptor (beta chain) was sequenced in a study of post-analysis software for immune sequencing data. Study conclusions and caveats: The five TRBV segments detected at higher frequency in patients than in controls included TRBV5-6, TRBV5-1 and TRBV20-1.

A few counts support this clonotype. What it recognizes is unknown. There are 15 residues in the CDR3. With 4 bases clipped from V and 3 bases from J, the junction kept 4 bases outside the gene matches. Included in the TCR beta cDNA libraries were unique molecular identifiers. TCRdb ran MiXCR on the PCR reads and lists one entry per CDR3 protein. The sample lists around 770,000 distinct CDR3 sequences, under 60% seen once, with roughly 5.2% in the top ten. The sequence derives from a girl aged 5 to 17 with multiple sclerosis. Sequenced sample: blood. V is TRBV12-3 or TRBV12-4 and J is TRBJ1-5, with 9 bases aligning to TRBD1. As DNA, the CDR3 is TGTGCCAGCAGTTCGACAGGGGGTCTCAATCAGCCCCAGCATTTT. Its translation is CASSSTGGLNQPQHF.